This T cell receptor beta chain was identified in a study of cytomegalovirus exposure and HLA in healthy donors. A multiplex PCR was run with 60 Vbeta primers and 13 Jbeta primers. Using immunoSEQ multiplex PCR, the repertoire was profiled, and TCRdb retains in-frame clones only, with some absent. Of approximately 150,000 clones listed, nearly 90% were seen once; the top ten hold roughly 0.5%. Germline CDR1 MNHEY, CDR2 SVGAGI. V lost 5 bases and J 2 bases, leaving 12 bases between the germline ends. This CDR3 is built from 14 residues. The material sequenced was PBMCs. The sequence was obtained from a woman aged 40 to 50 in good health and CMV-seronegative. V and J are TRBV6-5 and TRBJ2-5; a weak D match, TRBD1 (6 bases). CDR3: CASSGWTEQETQYF. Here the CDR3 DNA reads TGTGCCAGCAGTGGATGGACAGAGCAAGAGACCCAGTACTTC.